A selection of T cell receptor beta chains follows, all from one sample in a study of cytotoxic CD8 clonotypes in ibrutinib-treated CLL. Some clones are missing from TCRdb's copy, which holds only in-frame ones; the method was immunoSEQ multiplex PCR. The table shows 25,000 to 35,000 clones, with 62% occurring only once. Source: PBMCs, taken before ibrutinib treatment. Every receptor here comes from a human donor with chronic lymphocytic leukemia. The conserved cysteine and the conserved F or W are not part of the CDR3 here. For some rows the clone size is stated as once, few or many, or as a class when expanded; others skip it.

TRBJ2-7 TRBV6-5 few ASSPTGGSDYEQY
TRBJ2-7 TRBV5-4 NA ASTIAGKTYEQY
TRBJ2-4 TRBV27 NA ASSPSTKTLAKNIQY
TRBJ1-2 TRBV7-9 few ASSPPQGQLYGYT
TRBJ1-5 TRBV6-1 few ASWMGHNQPQH
TRBJ2-3 TRBV4-1 NA ASSPPSGTRGDTQY
TRBJ2-1 TRBV5-1 few ASSLAGTPYNEQF
TRBJ1-1 TRBV10-2 NA ASSEWREAF
TRBJ2-7 TRBV5-4 NA ASSWLAGENEQY
TRBJ2-5 TRBV15 NA ATSRGRQVGMETQY
TRBJ1-1 TRBV6-5 NA ASSYSTGNEAF
TRBJ2-7 TRBV7-8 NA ASSPGRTGYEQY
TRBJ1-5 TRBV5-1 NA ASSSRGGNSNQPQH
TRBJ1-4 TRBV27 NA ASSLWLGTGHAELF
TRBJ2-7 TRBV5-1 few ASSDPGLAAPLLAEQY
TRBJ2-2 TRBV18 NA ASHGGGSRSGELF
TRBJ2-7 TRBV28 NA ASNHNGYEQY
TRBJ2-5 TRBV25-1 medium-sized ASGAGKVTQETQY
TRBJ2-7 TRBV4-2 NA ASSQEVGTGGYEQY
TRBJ2-1 TRBV9 NA ASSEHGTREVEQF
TRBJ2-5 TRBV6-6 NA ASSYAGLGETQY
TRBJ2-5 TRBV21-1 NA ASSKDHTVVAGGPGETQY
TRBJ2-7 TRBV19 NA ASSLGQVVDEQY
TRBJ2-7 TRBV29-1 NA SVRPTSYEQY
TRBJ1-6 TRBV27 medium-sized ASGRTGENSPLH
TRBJ1-3 TRBV6-5 NA ASSWDLRGSGNTIY
TRBJ2-7 TRBV2 NA ASIPADSYEQY
TRBJ1-3 TRBV30 NA AWTPPVSGNTIY
TRBJ1-2 TRBV19 NA ASSIGRAYGYT
TRBJ1-2 TRBV9 NA ASSEGQGLAYGYT
TRBJ2-5 TRBV5-4 NA ASSLRTTKETQY
TRBJ2-1 TRBV29-1 once SALGLVGNEQF
TRBJ1-2 TRBV4-1 NA ASSQEGGGLLLFYGYT
TRBJ1-1 TRBV2 NA ASSGIQGRYTEAF
TRBJ1-1 TRBV15 NA ATSSYRGEAF
TRBJ2-1 TRBV5-6 NA ASSRRAGQGLNEQF
TRBJ2-5 TRBV14 NA ASSQVAGVEKTQY
TRBJ1-1 TRBV6-1 NA ASSVTGGDTEAF
TRBJ2-3 TRBV9 NA ASSTGQGDTDTQY
TRBJ2-1 TRBV25-1 NA ASRHPGLYSYNEQF
TRBJ2-3 TRBV7-8 NA ASSYPGSPGDTQY
TRBJ2-7 TRBV7-3 NA ASSLNSPYEQY
TRBJ2-3 TRBV6-5 NA ATKQVTSTDTQY
TRBJ2-1 TRBV6-5 NA ASSTGTGAYNEQF
TRBJ2-3 TRBV6-5 few ASSYQVSSTDTQY
TRBJ1-2 TRBV19 NA ASSSVSYYGYT
TRBJ2-7 TRBV27 NA ASSPHNADYEQY
TRBJ1-3 TRBV10-3 NA ATIQGTSGNTIY
TRBJ2-5 TRBV10-1 NA ASSVAGGETQY
TRBJ2-3 TRBV11-3 NA ASSLTSDRATDTQY
TRBJ1-2 TRBV5-1 few ASSQWSQAGTVYGGYT
TRBJ2-5 TRBV5-1 NA ASSEELAGGPETQY
TRBJ2-2 TRBV4-1 NA ASSQVPGALGGELF
TRBJ2-7 TRBV27 once ASSPGGTGNEQY
TRBJ1-4 TRBV25-1 NA ASSTPRTGSDNEKLF